The clone carrying this TCR beta chain has just a few counts. The CDR3 totals 13 residues. V was pared by 4 bases and J by 10 bases, with 1 base of the junction left unmatched. The germline V gene has CDR1 SNHLY and CDR2 FYNNEI. The data derive from a study of regulatory T cells in long-lasting Graves disease. Arm-PCR with iRepertoire HTBI primers amplified the CDR3 regions for these TCR beta libraries. TCRdb re-called the multiplex PCR reads with MiXCR, one entry per CDR3 protein. The table includes fewer than 600,000 distinct CDR3 sequences, around a fifth detected once. The time point was: persistent/refractory GD, antithyroid drugs over 5 years with positive TRAb. RNA from PBMCs was the source of the TCR library.

The sequenced sample was peripheral blood mononuclear cells (PBMCs), obtained when the disease was refractory, from a patient treated with antithyroid drugs. The receptor's source is a female donor with Graves disease. The chain joins TRBV2 to TRBJ2-1; 13 nucleotides line up with TRBD2. CDR3 sequence: CASSGTSGGEQFF. Written as DNA, the CDR3 is TGTGCCAGCAGTGGGACTAGCGGGGGAGAGCAGTTCTTC.